This T cell receptor beta chain was sequenced in a study of tumor-infiltrating lymphocytes in primary liver carcinoma. Study-level background: These patients were men and women whose ages were 30 to 69 years. The neoplasms were of stage T1-T3 N0M0, with dimensions of 4.2 to 10 cm across.

Total RNA amounting to roughly 450 ng was the source from which TCR beta cDNA was made with a constant-region primer. Libraries covering TCR beta were generated through three nested multiplex PCR rounds (using a slightly modified ARM-PCR). For around 9 cycles apiece, the opening two PCR rounds ran with TRBV1-TRBV30 forward primers and a C-beta reverse primer. One entry per CDR3 protein, called by TCRdb with MiXCR from the multiplex PCR reads. The repertoire has tens of thousands of distinct CDR3 sequences, 55% to 85% of them found once; the top ten carry roughly a fifth. Overall study results and limits: Only about 8-25% of top clones appeared in all five tumor regions.

About this clonotype itself: Its specificity is not known. At one end the junction does not follow the germline gene, possibly because of a read error.

DNA and RNA were both co-extracted from approximately 20-30 mg of bulk tissue that had not been sorted. Primary liver carcinoma in the patients was surgically resected. The germline V gene encodes CDR1 PRHDT and CDR2 FYEKMQ (reference sequence). The CDR3 runs to 11 residues. The V call is TRBV13, the J call TRBJ2-1; possibly TRBD1 for D (8 bases). Sequencing was carried out using liver tumor tissue from sampling region 1. Specified subset: tumor region T1, superior pole. The TCR originated in a middle-aged man with primary liver carcinoma and hepatitis B virus infection. CDR3 in DNA: TGTGCCAGCAGCTTAGGACAGGGGGGGAAATTC. Amino acids: CASSLGQGGKF. Full variable domain (outside the CDR3, taken from reference TRBV13 and TRBJ2-1): AAGVIQSPRHLIKEKRETATLKCYPIPRHDTVYWYQQGPGQDPQFLISFYEKMQSDKGSIPDRFSAQQFSDYHSELNMSSLELGDSALYFCASSLGQGGKFGPGTRLTVL.